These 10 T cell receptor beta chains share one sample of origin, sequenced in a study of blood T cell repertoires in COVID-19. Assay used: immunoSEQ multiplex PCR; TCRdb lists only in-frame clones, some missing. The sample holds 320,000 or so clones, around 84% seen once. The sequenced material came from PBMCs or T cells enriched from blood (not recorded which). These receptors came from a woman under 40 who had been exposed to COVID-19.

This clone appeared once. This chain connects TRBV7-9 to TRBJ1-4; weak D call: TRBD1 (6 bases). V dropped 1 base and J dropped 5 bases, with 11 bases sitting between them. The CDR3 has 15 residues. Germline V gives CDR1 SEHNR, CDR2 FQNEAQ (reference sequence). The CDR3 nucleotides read TGTGCCAGCAGCTTAGAGCAGGGGACGAATGAAAAACTGTTTTTT. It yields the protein CASSLEQGTNEKLFF.

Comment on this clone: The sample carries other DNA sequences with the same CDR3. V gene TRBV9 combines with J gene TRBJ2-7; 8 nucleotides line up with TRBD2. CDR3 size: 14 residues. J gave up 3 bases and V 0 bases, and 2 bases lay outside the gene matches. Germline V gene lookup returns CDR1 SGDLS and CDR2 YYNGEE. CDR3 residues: CASSVGTSGYEQYF. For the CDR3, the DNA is TGTGCCAGCAGCGTAGGTACTAGCGGCTACGAGCAGTACTTC.

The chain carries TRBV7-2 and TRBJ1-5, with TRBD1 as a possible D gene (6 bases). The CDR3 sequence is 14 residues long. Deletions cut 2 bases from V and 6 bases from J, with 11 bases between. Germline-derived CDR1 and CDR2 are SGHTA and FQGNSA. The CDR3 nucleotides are TGTGCCAGCAGCTTACAACAGGGCGGTCAGCCCCAGCATTTT. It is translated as CASSLQQGGQPQHF.

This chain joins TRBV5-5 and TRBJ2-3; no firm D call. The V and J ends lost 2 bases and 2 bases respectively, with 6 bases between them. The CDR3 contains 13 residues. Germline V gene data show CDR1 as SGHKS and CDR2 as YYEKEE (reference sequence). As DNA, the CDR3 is TGTGCCAGCAGCTTTGAACTCACAGATACGCAGTATTTT. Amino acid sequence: CASSFELTDTQYF.

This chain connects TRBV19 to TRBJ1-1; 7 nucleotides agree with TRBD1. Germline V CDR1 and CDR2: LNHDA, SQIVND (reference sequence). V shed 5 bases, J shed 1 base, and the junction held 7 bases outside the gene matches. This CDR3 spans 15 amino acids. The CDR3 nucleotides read TGTGCCAGTAGTCTCCGACAGGGTGGGAACACTGAAGCTTTCTTT. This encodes CASSLRQGGNTEAFF.

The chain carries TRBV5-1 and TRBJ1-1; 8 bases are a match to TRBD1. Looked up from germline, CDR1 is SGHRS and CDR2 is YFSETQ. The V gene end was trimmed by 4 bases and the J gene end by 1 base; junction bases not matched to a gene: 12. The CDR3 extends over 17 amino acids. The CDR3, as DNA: TGCGCCAGCAGCCCAGGACAGGGTCTAGGGGGGAACACTGAAGCTTTCTTT. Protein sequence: CASSPGQGLGGNTEAFF.

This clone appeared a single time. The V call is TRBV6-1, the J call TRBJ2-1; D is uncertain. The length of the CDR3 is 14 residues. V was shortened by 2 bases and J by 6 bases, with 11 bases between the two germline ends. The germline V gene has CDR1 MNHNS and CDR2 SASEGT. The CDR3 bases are TGTGCCAGCAGTGAACGCGTGGTAGCCAATGAGCAGTTCTTC. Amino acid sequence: CASSERVVANEQFF.

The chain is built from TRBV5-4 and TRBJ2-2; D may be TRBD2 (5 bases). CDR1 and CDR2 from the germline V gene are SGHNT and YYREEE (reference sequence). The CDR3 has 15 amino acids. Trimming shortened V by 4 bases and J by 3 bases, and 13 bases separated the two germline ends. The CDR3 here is CASSSGNRDTGELFF. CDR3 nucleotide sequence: TGTGCCAGCAGCAGCGGAAATAGGGACACCGGGGAGCTGTTTTTT.

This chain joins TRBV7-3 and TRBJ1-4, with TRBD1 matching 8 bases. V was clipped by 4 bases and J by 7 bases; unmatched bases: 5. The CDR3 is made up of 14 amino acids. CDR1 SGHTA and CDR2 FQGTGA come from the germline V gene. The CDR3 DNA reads TGTGCCAGCAGCTCCCAGGGGGCAGGTGAAAAACTGTTTTTT. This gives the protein CASSSQGAGEKLFF.

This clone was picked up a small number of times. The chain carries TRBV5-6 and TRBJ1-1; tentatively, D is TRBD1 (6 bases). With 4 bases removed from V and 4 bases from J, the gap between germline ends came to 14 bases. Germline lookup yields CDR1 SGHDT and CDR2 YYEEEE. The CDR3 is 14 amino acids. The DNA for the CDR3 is TGTGCCAGCAGCCCAGGTGTAGGGGGCACTGAAGCTTTCTTT. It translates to CASSPGVGGTEAFF. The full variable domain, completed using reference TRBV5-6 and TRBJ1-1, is DAGVTQSPTHLIKTRGQQVTLRCSPKSGHDTVSWYQQALGQGPQFIFQYYEEEERQRGNFPDRFSGHQFPNYSSELNVNALLLGDSALYLCASSPGVGGTEAFFGQGTRLTVV.